Listed here is a single T cell receptor beta chain. No antigen is known for it. No qualities accompany the bases; no much larger clone lies one base away. The CDR3 runs 15 residues from the cysteine to the phenylalanine. The only DNA kept is the CDR3, 45 bases in frame from the first base. Based on the germline V gene, the CDR1 and CDR2 sequences are SGHRS and YFSETQ. The V end gives up 0 bases and the J end 8 bases, leaving 9 bases in the junction not matched to a gene. The record originates from a study of blood T cells in healthy people across ages (dated by TCRdb to the mid-2010s). In terms of the full investigation: Template switching captured roughly one uniquely barcoded TCR beta cDNA molecule per two T cells in model experiments. The study measured age-related changes in TCR beta repertoire diversity using deep sequencing normalized with unique cDNA molecular identifiers. Four age groups were formed from the donors: young (average 16 years), middle-aged (approximately 40), aged (about 62) and long-lived (around 82). To avoid experimental bias, donors of different ages were spread randomly across the sequencing lanes. For two donors (one aged 18 to 29 and one aged 80 or older), the study analyzed two additional independent replicas of 1 million unique cDNA reads from the same blood draw.

The 39 donors, aged roughly 6 to 95 years, were systemically healthy Caucasian individuals from Russia. Each donor gave ten milliliters of peripheral blood, collected into EDTA-treated Vacutainer tubes. PBMCs were isolated by Ficoll-Paque density-gradient centrifugation, with at least 7 million obtained per sample. Trizol reagent was used to extract total RNA from PBMCs, with at least 6 micrograms per sample. For every donor, flow cytometry on a PBMC aliquot measured the percentage of naive CD45RAhigh/CD27high T cells. To prepare the library, 5' RACE was applied. Sequencing relied on an Illumina HiSeq 2500. A second roughly 6 to 11 cycle PCR used a sample-barcoded 5' primer and a J-beta primer mix. A template-switch 5' adaptor carrying 12 random nucleotides introduced a unique molecular identifier onto each TCR beta cDNA molecule. At least 3 million CDR3-containing paired-end reads were obtained from each sample. The Mint cDNA synthesis kit, primed by a TRBC-specific oligonucleotide, was used to synthesize first-strand cDNA from all RNA. After uracil-DNA glycosylase treatment, a first 18-cycle PCR used universal primers M1SS and BC2_uni_R on all cDNA. The study's own analysis went as follows. For normalization, 1 million high-quality reads, each with a distinct molecular identifier, were randomly selected from each sample. Reads sharing molecular identifiers were discarded rather than binned into consensus sequences. MiTCR, run with a Q25 quality threshold and the strictest error-elimination algorithm, handled CDR3 identification, clonotype clustering and error correction. A nonparametric unseen species model using Euler transformation provided a lower-bound estimate of total TCR beta diversity. TCRdb reran the public reads through fastp at Q25 and MiXCR, keeping productive beta chains. Rows are combined by CDR3 protein, so each entry shows the most common genes and DNA. TCRdb assigned the V and J calls; the authors' analysis was not used. For this sample there are under 1 million distinct CDR3 sequences; under 45% appear just once. Together, the top ten hold about 19% of the sample.

Broader findings and caveats from the paper: Because profiling used bulk unsorted PBMCs, naive and antigen-experienced compartments could not be compared conclusively. Total diversity estimates from one million sequenced T cells were considered lower bounds and underestimates. Donor CMV infection status was unknown, potentially confounding age-related changes in expanded clonotypes. Observed TCR beta diversity correlated strongly with the percentage of naive T cells measured by flow cytometry. As age increased, observed TCR beta diversity per million T cells dropped in a roughly linear way, and a significant reduction was already evident by age 40. Compared with the aged group, the long-lived group had more naive CD4+ T cells, fewer expanded clones and increased TCR diversity, a pattern suggesting age selection.

Recombination connected TRBV5-1 to TRBJ1-2, with 8 central nucleotides matching TRBD1. This receptor was taken from a man aged 55-75 years in good health. Specimen: blood. Read as DNA, the sequence is TGCGCCAGCAGCTTGGGTAGGCAGGGGGCGTCGGGCTACACCTTC. Translation gives CASSLGRQGASGYTF.